The T cell receptor beta chain under discussion was sequenced for a study of response to subunit inactivated influenza vaccine. This clonotype was counted at least ten times. TCRdb fed the RT-PCR reads into MiXCR, producing one record per CDR3 protein. The table has hundreds of thousands of distinct CDR3 sequences, about 15% seen once; the top ten hold around 10%. The V gene end was trimmed by 5 bases and the J gene end by 3 bases; junction bases not matched to a gene: 13. This CDR3 spans 17 amino acids. Per germline, CDR1 SGHTA and CDR2 FQGNSA. Sample: PBMCs from blood, taken 11 to 12 days after vaccination. This chain joins TRBV7-2 and TRBJ2-3, with 8 bases that match TRBD2. This clonotype originated in a man over 45 who received an inactivated influenza vaccine. The CDR3 bases are TGTGCCAGCAGCCCTAGCGCATTAGCGGGGAGAACAGATACGCAGTATTTT. It codes for CASSPSALAGRTDTQYF.